Here is one T cell receptor (beta chain) with its context. Its specificity is unknown. The data derive from a study of blood T cells in healthy people across ages. Isolating PBMCs gave at least 6 million of these cells per sample. A second PCR, run for about 7 to 12 cycles, used a sample-barcoded 5' primer plus a J-beta primer mix. TCRdb processed the 5' RACE reads anew with MiXCR; each CDR3 protein has one entry. The data contain 1 million or so distinct CDR3 sequences, more than 35% of them singletons. Broader study findings: Older age went with lower TCR beta diversity per million T cells, in a roughly linear way.

V trimming: 8 bases; J trimming: 11 bases; junction bases outside the gene matches: 14. The CDR3 extends over 13 amino acids. Per germline, CDR1 MNHEY and CDR2 SVGEGT. The chain joins TRBV6-2 or TRBV6-3 to TRBJ2-5, with 7 bases lining up with TRBD2. The origin of this receptor is a woman aged 60-70 years in good health. Sequenced sample: blood. The CDR3, as DNA: TGTGCCAGCGGGGAGATGGGGGGGAATGAGCAGTACTTC. It codes for CASGEMGGNEQYF.